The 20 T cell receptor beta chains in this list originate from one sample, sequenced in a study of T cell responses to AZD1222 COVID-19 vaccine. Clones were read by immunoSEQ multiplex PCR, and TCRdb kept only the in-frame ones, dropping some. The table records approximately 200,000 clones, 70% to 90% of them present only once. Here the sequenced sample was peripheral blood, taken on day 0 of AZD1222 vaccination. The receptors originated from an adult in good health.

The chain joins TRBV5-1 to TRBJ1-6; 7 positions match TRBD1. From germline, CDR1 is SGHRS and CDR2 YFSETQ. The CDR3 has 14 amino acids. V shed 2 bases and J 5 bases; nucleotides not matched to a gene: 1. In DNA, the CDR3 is TGCGCCAGCAGCTTCAGGGGGAATAATTCACCCCTCCACTTT. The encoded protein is CASSFRGNNSPLHF.

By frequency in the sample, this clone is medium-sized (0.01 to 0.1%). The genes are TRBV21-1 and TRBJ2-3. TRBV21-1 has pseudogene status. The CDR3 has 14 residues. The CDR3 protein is CASSKGECTDTQYF. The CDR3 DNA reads TGTGCCAGCAGCAAAGGGGAATGCACAGATACGCAGTATTTT.

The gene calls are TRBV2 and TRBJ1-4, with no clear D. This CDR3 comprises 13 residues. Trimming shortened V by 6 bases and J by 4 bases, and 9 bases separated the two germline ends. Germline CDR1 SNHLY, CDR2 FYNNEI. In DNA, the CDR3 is TGTGCCAGCAGCCGACCCAGTAATGAAAAACTGTTTTTT. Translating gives CASSRPSNEKLFF.

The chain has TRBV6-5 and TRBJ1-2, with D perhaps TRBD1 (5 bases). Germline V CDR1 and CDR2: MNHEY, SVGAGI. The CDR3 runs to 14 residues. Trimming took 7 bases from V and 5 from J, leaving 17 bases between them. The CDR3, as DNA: TGTGCCAGCACCGAGGGACGGTCCTCTTATGGCTACACCTTC. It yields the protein CASTEGRSSYGYTF.

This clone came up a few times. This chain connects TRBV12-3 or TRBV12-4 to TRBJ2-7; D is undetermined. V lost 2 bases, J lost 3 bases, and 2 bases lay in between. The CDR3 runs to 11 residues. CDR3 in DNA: TGTGCCAGCAGTTTAAACTACGAGCAGTACTTC. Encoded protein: CASSLNYEQYF.

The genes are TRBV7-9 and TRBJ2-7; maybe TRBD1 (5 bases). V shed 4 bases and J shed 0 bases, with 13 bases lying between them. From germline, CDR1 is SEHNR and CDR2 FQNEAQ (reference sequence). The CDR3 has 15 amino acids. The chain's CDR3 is CASSSRALGSYEQYF. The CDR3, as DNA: TGTGCCAGCAGCTCCAGGGCTTTAGGCTCCTACGAGCAGTACTTC.

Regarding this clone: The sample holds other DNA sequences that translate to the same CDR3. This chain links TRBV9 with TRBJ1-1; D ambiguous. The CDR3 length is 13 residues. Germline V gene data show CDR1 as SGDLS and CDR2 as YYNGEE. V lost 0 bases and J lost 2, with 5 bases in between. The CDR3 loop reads CASSVGPNTEAFF. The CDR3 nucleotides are TGTGCCAGCAGCGTAGGACCAAACACTGAAGCTTTCTTT.

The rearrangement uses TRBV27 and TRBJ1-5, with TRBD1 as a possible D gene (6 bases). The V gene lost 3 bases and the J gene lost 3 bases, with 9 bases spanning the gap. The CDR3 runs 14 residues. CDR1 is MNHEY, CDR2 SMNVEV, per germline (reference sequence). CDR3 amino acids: CASSFQGINQPQHF. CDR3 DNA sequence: TGTGCCAGCAGTTTTCAGGGGATCAATCAGCCCCAGCATTTT.

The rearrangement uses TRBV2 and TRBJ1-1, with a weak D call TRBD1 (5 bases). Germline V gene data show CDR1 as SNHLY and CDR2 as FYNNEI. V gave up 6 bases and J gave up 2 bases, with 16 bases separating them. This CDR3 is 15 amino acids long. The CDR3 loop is CASSSRGPINTEAFF. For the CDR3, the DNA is TGTGCCAGCAGCTCTCGGGGACCGATTAACACTGAAGCTTTCTTT.

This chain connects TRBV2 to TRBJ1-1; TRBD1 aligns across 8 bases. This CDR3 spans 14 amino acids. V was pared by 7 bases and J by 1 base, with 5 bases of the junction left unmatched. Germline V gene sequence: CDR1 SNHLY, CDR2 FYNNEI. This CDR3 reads CASTYRGENTEAFF. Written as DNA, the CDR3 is TGTGCCAGCACATACAGGGGGGAGAACACTGAAGCTTTCTTT.

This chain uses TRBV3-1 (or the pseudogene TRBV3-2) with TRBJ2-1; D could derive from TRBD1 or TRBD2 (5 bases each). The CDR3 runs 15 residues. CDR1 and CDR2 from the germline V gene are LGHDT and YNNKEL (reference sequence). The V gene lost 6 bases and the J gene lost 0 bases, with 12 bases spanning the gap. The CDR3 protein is CASRPTTGSYNEQFF. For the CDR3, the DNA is TGTGCCAGCAGACCGACTACAGGCTCCTACAATGAGCAGTTCTTC.

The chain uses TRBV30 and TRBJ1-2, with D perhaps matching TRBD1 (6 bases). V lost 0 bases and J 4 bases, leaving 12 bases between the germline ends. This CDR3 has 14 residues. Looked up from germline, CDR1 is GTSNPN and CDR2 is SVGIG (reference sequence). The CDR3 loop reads CAWSVQQGLYGYTF. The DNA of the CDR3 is TGTGCCTGGAGTGTACAACAGGGACTCTATGGCTACACCTTC.

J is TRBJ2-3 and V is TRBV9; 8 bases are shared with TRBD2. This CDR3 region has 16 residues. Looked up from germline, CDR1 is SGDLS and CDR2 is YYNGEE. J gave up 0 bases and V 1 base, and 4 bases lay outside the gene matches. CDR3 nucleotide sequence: TGTGCCAGCAGCGTAAGGAGCGGGAGTAGCACAGATACGCAGTATTTT. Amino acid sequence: CASSVRSGSSTDTQYF.

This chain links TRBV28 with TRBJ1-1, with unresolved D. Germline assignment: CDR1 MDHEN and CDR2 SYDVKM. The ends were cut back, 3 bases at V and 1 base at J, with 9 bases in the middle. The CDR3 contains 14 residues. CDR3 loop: CASSFQGRNTEAFF. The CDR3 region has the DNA TGTGCCAGCAGTTTTCAAGGACGGAACACTGAAGCTTTCTTT.

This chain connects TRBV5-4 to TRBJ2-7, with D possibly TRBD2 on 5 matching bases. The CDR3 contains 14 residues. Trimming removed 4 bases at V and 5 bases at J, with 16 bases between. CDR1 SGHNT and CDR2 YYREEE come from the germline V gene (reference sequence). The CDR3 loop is CASSPGVRRNEQYF. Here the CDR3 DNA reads TGTGCCAGCAGCCCCGGGGTCCGGAGGAACGAGCAGTACTTC.

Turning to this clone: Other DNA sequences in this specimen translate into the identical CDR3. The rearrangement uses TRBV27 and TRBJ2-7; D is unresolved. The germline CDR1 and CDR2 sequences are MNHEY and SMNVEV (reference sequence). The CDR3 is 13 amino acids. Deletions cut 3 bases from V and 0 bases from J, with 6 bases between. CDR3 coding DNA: TGTGCCAGCAGTTTCGGCGGCTCCTACGAGCAGTACTTC. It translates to CASSFGGSYEQYF.

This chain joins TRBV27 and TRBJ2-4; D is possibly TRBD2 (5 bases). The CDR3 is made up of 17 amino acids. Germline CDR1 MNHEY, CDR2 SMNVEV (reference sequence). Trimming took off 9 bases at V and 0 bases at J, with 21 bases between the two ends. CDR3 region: CASSNRGSILAKNIQYF. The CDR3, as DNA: TGTGCCAGTTCGAACCGGGGAAGTATACTAGCCAAAAACATTCAGTACTTC.

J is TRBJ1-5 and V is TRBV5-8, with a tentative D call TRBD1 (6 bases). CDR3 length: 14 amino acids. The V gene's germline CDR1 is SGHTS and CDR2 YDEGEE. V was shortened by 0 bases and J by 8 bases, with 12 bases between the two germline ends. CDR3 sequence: CASSLETGSEPQHF. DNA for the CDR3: TGTGCCAGCAGCTTGGAAACAGGGAGCGAGCCCCAGCATTTT.

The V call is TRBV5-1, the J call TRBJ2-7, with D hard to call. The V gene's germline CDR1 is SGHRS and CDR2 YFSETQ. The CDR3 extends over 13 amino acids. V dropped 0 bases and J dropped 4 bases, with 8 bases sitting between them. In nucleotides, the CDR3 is TGCGCCAGCAGCTTGGGGGGTCGATACGAGCAGTACTTC. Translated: CASSLGGRYEQYF.

The CDR3 sequence is CASSPPSQTKETQYF. In DNA form, the CDR3 reads TGTGCCAGCTCACCACCTTCACAGACTAAAGAGACCCAGTACTTC. The genes are TRBV18 and TRBJ2-5; TRBD2 might be the D (5 bases). The ends were cut back, 0 bases at V and 3 bases at J, with 11 bases in the middle. This CDR3 spans 15 amino acids. The V gene's germline CDR1 is KGHSH and CDR2 LQKENI.